The entry below gives a single T cell receptor (beta chain) sequence along with its context. Its cognate antigen is unknown. Researchers sequenced unsorted PBMC DNA using ten immunoSEQ deep assay plates. Some clones are missing from TCRdb's copy, which holds only in-frame ones; the method was immunoSEQ multiplex PCR. The table includes more than 400,000 clones, 81% detected once. The data were taken from a study of shared clonotypes between healthy human individuals. About the study: Samples came from two female and a few male donors aged 18 to 49.

About 100 million PBMCs supplied genomic DNA for unsorted samples. Notes on the study in general: Sequencing depth was expected to influence donor clonotype sharing.

This sequence originates from a woman aged 40 to 50 in good health. Some clones in this sample may be carry-over from other donors' samples. The source material was PBMCs.

The DNA for the CDR3 is TGTGCCACCAGCATCGGGAATCCAGGGGGCAGGGGGAACTATGGCTACACCTTC. Protein product: CATSIGNPGGRGNYGYTF. This rearrangement joins TRBV10-3 to TRBJ1-2, with TRBD1 matching 8 bases. CDR3 length equals 18 residues. The germline CDR1 and CDR2 sequences are ENHRY and SYGVKD. Trimming cost V 10 bases and J 2 bases; bases outside gene matches: 21.